These T cell receptor beta chains were read from a single sample in a study of blood T cell repertoires in COVID-19. The protocol was immunoSEQ multiplex PCR, while the TCRdb copy is restricted to in-frame clones and leaves out a portion. The sample includes under 80,000 clones, about four fifths of them seen just once. Sequencing was done on a sample of peripheral blood. These receptors all come from a human donor in a cohort sampled during active COVID-19. The CDR3 runs from the conserved cysteine through the conserved F or W.

>TRBJ2-7|TRBV28
CASSYRDRGEYEQYF
>TRBJ2-3|TRBV30
CAWSYGGISTDTQYF
>TRBJ1-2|TRBV7-9
CASSSEGADYGYTF
>TRBJ2-4|TRBV7-2
CASSPQGAGNIQYF
>TRBJ2-7|TRBV4-3
CASSQDQGQNYEQYF
>TRBJ2-1|TRBV24-1
CATSAGTGWRDEQFF
>TRBJ1-1|TRBV6-6
CASKDRGGATEAFF
>TRBJ2-3|TRBV7-2
CASSALAGGGGTQYF
>TRBJ2-1|TRBV5-4
CASSLRLADGNEQFF
>TRBJ2-1|TRBV6-2/TRBV6-3
CASSYLADMVMSYEQFF
>TRBJ2-5|TRBV5-1
CASSLGDRGRQETQYF
>TRBJ2-7|TRBV27
CASSLMTGSYEQYF
>TRBJ2-2|TRBV7-3
CASSPTSGMNGGELFF
>TRBJ1-5|TRBV6-1
CASSESGTGARGNQPQHF
>TRBJ1-1|TRBV29-1
CSVERGGVGVGGNTEAFF
>TRBJ2-7|TRBV27
CASSLSLAVSYEQYF
>TRBJ2-5|TRBV7-8
CASSSGTTGFPYF
>TRBJ2-7|TRBV4-2
CASSQVVGTGPYEQYF
>TRBJ2-1|TRBV28
CASSLLSSGGPGGEQFF
>TRBJ2-7|TRBV4-3
CASSQDSQGGEQYF
>TRBJ2-4|TRBV28
CASTTRPGQGPPIEYF
>TRBJ2-7|TRBV6-5
CASSYQLAETSYEQYF
>TRBJ2-7|TRBV11-1
CASSKTEGGSYEQYF
>TRBJ2-1|TRBV5-1
CASSGGFQGGNEQFF
>TRBJ1-1|TRBV7-2
CASSLERQGGAFF
>TRBJ1-5|TRBV6-5
CASSPTGLQPQHF
>TRBJ2-5|TRBV4-1
CASSQEGTDQETQYF
>TRBJ2-7|TRBV29-1
CSVRTGQAYEQYF
>TRBJ1-4|TRBV27
CASSLSGQHYKGEKLFF
>TRBJ1-4|TRBV28
CASSLPGQEVLGEKLFF
>TRBJ2-7|TRBV27
CASRRQGTHEQYF
>TRBJ1-2|TRBV28
CASSFLDREAYGYTF
>TRBJ1-1|TRBV7-8
CASSLPGLTEAFF
>TRBJ2-7|TRBV27
CASGRDRGHEQYF
>TRBJ2-1|TRBV11-3
CASSLRLAEEQFF
>TRBJ1-3|TRBV4-3
CASSQEPGQQSIISGNTIYF
>TRBJ1-1|TRBV28
CASSATGGPNTEAFF
>TRBJ1-3|TRBV9
CASSATTGTGNTIYF
>TRBJ2-7|TRBV3-1/TRBV3-2
CASSRLAGHYEQYF
>TRBJ2-7|TRBV5-5
CASSFSGQGGEQYF